This TCR beta chain is from a study of OX40 agonist ivuxolimab in advanced cancers. Background on the whole study: Ivuxolimab was a fully human IgG2 agonistic monoclonal antibody targeting the costimulatory receptor OX40 (CD134). The purpose of peripheral TCRbeta sequencing was to test whether ivuxolimab changed TCR sequence diversity and led to clonal T-cell expansion. Of the roughly 53 patients in dose escalation, about 20 had hepatocellular carcinoma, about 15 had melanoma, 9 had renal cell carcinoma and 9 had head and neck cancer. Intravenous ivuxolimab was administered to patients every 2 weeks at six dose levels: 0.01, 0.1, 0.3, 1.5, 3 and 10 mg/kg. Three dose-escalation patients achieved partial responses, one with hepatocellular carcinoma and two with cutaneous melanoma. The monotherapy dose-escalation portion (N of about 50 patients) of the phase I ivuxolimab trial is reported in the paper. Prior anti-PD-1, anti-PD-L1 or anti-CTLA-4 therapy was permitted, and checkpoint inhibitors had been received by around 40% of dose-escalation patients. In the dose-escalation cohort, 65% to 90% of patients were male, and the mean age was approximately 60 years, with a range of about 23 to 90. Summary of the overall study and its limitations: After ivuxolimab, more expanded clones were found on average in CD8+ T cells than in CD4+ T cells. At doses of 0.1 to 3.0 mg/kg, clonal expansion of both CD4+ and CD8+ T cells in blood was seen between baseline and week 6. Low levels of normalized T-cell clonal expansion were also seen in some nonresponding patients. In the 0.1-3.0 mg/kg groups, partial responders had among the lowest normalized peripheral clonal expansion, particularly in CD8+ T cells. Antigen specificity was not determined for the clonally expanded peripheral T cells.

The trial excluded patients who had a history of autoimmune disease or were on systemic immunosuppression. Peripheral blood for TCR sequencing was drawn from every dose cohort at baseline, at cycle 4 day 1 and at cycle 7 day 1. Samples came from an open-label, multicenter, first-in-human phase I dose-escalation trial of ivuxolimab. The trial enrolled adults with locally advanced or metastatic head and neck squamous cell, hepatocellular, melanoma or renal cell carcinoma. Before TCR sequencing, CD4+ T cells and CD8+ T cells were sorted from peripheral blood as separate populations. For this clone: Its antigen remains undetermined. No per-base quality is available; no much larger clone lies one base away.

To sequence the TCRbeta CDR3 region, genomic DNA was isolated from the sorted cells. TCRbeta CDR3 regions were sequenced using the immunoSEQ Assay. Drawn from immuneACCESS, this table holds only the in-frame rearrangements with V and J called that TCRdb kept. Clones are partly lost; checked studies trace under half to an unresolved V gene and leave the rest unexplained. The sample table lists roughly 75,000 clones, about 83% of them with a count of one. Of the sample, roughly 0.76% falls within the top ten clones. The germline V gene specifies MRHNA as CDR1 and SNTAGT as CDR2. From its cysteine to its phenylalanine, the CDR3 spans 13 amino acids. The CDR3 DNA has 39 bases and is translated from base 1. V is clipped by 0 bases and J by 9 bases, and the sequence between their germline boundaries is 12 bases long.

This specimen consisted of CD4+ or CD8+ T cells sorted from blood, obtained in a trial of the OX40 agonist ivuxolimab. The V and J genes are TRBV6-4 and TRBJ2-7; 6 matching bases give a weak D call of TRBD2. This receptor was obtained from an adult with an advanced solid tumor such as melanoma, head and neck, liver or kidney cancer. The CDR3 here reads CASSDSGGVVQYF. The DNA sequence reads TGTGCCAGCAGTGACTCGGGCGGGGTAGTGCAGTACTTC.